This is a list of T cell receptor beta chains from one sample in a study of regulatory T cells in long-lasting Graves disease. TCRdb analysed the multiplex PCR reads with MiXCR anew, one entry per CDR3 protein. In the table there are fewer than 400,000 distinct CDR3 sequences, 15% to 20% of which are singletons. Sequencing used peripheral blood mononuclear cells (PBMCs), obtained when the disease was refractory, from a patient treated with antithyroid drugs. The receptors here all came from a female donor with Graves disease. Both conserved end residues are part of each CDR3. A D gene is named only where the DNA matches it firmly. Clone size is given for some rows only: seen once, a few or many times, or a class if the clone is expanded.

D,size,J,V,CDR3,DNA
-,many,TRBJ1-2,TRBV10-3,CAISEIVGSLYGYTF,TGTGCCATCAGTGAAATAGTAGGGTCCCTCTATGGCTACACCTTC
-,-,TRBJ2-5,TRBV5-1,CASSLMVGETQYF,TGCGCCAGCAGCTTGATGGTGGGGGAGACCCAGTACTTC
-,many,TRBJ2-7,TRBV3-1,CASSQGFVTYEQYF,TGTGCCAGCAGCCAAGGTTTCGTCACCTACGAGCAGTACTTC
-,-,TRBJ1-1,TRBV5-5,CASSRPAKDTEAFF,TGTGCCAGCAGCCGCCCAGCTAAGGACACTGAAGCTTTCTTT
TRBD1,-,TRBJ2-1,TRBV3-1,CASSPGTGAYNEQFF,TGTGCCAGCAGTCCTGGGACAGGGGCCTACAATGAGCAGTTCTTC
-,few,TRBJ1-1,TRBV18,CASSPLGDMGTEAFF,TGTGCCAGCTCACCATTGGGGGACATGGGCACTGAAGCTTTCTTT
TRBD1,once,TRBJ2-2,TRBV18,CASSPPSTGGPGELFF,TGTGCCAGCTCACCACCGTCGACAGGGGGTCCCGGGGAGCTGTTTTTT
TRBD2,many,TRBJ2-7,TRBV4-2,CASSQDLAGRTYEQYF,TGTGCCAGCAGCCAAGATTTAGCGGGGCGGACTTACGAGCAGTACTTC
-,few,TRBJ1-5,TRBV5-6,CASSLVGDSNQPQHF,TGTGCCAGCAGCTTGGTGGGTGATAGCAATCAGCCCCAGCATTTT
-,few,TRBJ1-6,TRBV30,CAWSVQGLGNSPLHF,TGTGCCTGGAGTGTACAGGGCCTAGGTAATTCACCCCTCCACTTT
-,many,TRBJ1-1,TRBV7-8,CASSLVSGNTEAFF,TGTGCCAGCAGCTTAGTATCAGGAAACACTGAAGCTTTCTTT
-,many,TRBJ2-4,TRBV12-3/TRBV12-4,CASSLPKNIQYF,TGTGCCAGCAGTTTACCTAAAAACATTCAGTACTTC
-,-,TRBJ2-7,TRBV28,CASSLSGALYSYEQHF,TGTGCCAGCAGCTTATCTGGCGCCCTATACTCCTACGAGCAGCACTTC
TRBD1,-,TRBJ1-1,TRBV6-1,CASSIDRGPTEAFF,TGTGCCAGCAGTATCGACAGGGGGCCCACTGAAGCTTTCTTT
-,many,TRBJ2-6,TRBV2,CATLIHRAETAPEPGANVLTF,TGTGCCACCCTCATCCACAGGGCCGAGACGGCCCCTGAACCTGGGGCCAACGTCCTGACTTTC
-,few,TRBJ1-2,TRBV13,CASSLGLGAWSSYTF,TGTGCCAGCAGCTTAGGCTTGGGGGCGTGGTCGAGCTACACCTTC
-,-,TRBJ2-5,TRBV5-4,CASSLTGYGLETQYF,TGTGCCAGCAGCTTGACAGGGTATGGGTTGGAGACCCAGTACTTC
TRBD2,-,TRBJ2-1,TRBV2,CASRRLATNEQFF,TGTGCCAGCAGACGACTAGCGACTAATGAGCAGTTCTTC
-,many,TRBJ1-4,TRBV7-9,CASSLIGIREKLFF,TGTGCCAGCAGCTTAATCGGAATTCGGGAAAAACTGTTTTTT
TRBD2,-,TRBJ2-3,TRBV6-2/TRBV6-3,CASTLSGRAANTDTQYF,TGTGCCAGCACCCTTAGCGGGAGGGCCGCCAACACAGATACGCAGTATTTT
TRBD1,many,TRBJ1-2,TRBV15,CATYGTAYGYTF,TGTGCCACCTACGGGACAGCCTATGGCTACACCTTC
-,-,TRBJ1-5,TRBV6-1,CASRGPGHNNQPQHF,TGTGCCAGCAGAGGTCCGGGGCATAACAATCAGCCCCAGCATTTT
-,few,TRBJ1-5,TRBV30,CAWSVKLNQPQHF,TGTGCCTGGAGTGTAAAACTCAATCAGCCCCAGCATTTT
TRBD1,many,TRBJ1-5,TRBV29-1,CSVADRESNQPQHF,TGCAGCGTCGCGGACAGGGAAAGCAATCAGCCCCAGCATTTT
TRBD1,many,TRBJ2-7,TRBV7-8,CASSSPGQLLEGFHEQYF,TGTGCCAGCAGCTCCCCGGGACAGCTATTAGAAGGTTTCCACGAGCAGTACTTC
-,few,TRBJ2-7,TRBV18,CASSPPRDIAFYEQYF,TGTGCCAGCTCACCACCGAGAGACATAGCCTTCTACGAGCAGTACTTC
-,many,TRBJ1-1,TRBV6-1,CASVSRRGGRITEAFF,TGTGCCAGCGTAAGCCGGCGGGGCGGTCGGATCACTGAAGCTTTCTTT
TRBD2,-,TRBJ2-3,TRBV7-8,CASSLFGGGNTDTQYF,TGTGCCAGCAGCTTGTTCGGCGGGGGGAACACAGATACGCAGTATTTT
-,-,TRBJ1-6,TRBV4-3,CASSQSPDSPLHF,TGCGCCAGCAGCCAATCCCCAGATTCACCCCTCCACTTT
-,-,TRBJ2-7,TRBV30,CAWSTGYEQYF,TGTGCCTGGAGTACCGGCTACGAGCAGTACTTC
-,many,TRBJ2-5,TRBV7-3,CASSPNGGVETQYF,TGTGCCAGCAGCCCAAACGGGGGAGTCGAGACCCAGTACTTC
-,-,TRBJ1-3,TRBV4-3,CASSQIPTGGNTIYF,TGCGCCAGCAGCCAAATACCGACAGGCGGAAACACCATATATTTT